A single T cell receptor beta chain is shown here with its context. This record belongs to a study of quantifying T cell responses using KT2 cells. Whole-study context: Reverse transcription used primers in the TCR alpha and beta constant regions.

This CDR3 contains 11 residues. Germline V CDR1 and CDR2: SGHTA, FQGNSA. Trimming took 11 bases from V and 2 from J, leaving 8 bases between them. A single-stranded UMI oligo with SP2 sequence was ligated to cDNA 3' ends. An equimolar mix of RC1.1 and RC1.2 primed the beta chain across TRBC1 and TRBC2. TCRdb reanalysed the UMI-ligation and nested PCR reads using MiXCR and keeps one entry per CDR3 protein. Of more than 55,000 distinct CDR3 sequences in the sample, roughly an eighth were seen once. The chain joins TRBV7-2 to TRBJ2-3; D is unresolved. This TCR derives from a human donor. The material sequenced was PBMCs spiked with cells of the T cell clone KT2. For the CDR3, the DNA is TGTGCCCTGGGGTCCACAGATACGCAGTATTTT. Protein: CALGSTDTQYF.